Presented here are 25 T cell receptor beta chains from one specimen sequenced in a study of cytomegalovirus exposure and HLA in healthy donors. PCR amplification relied on 60 Vbeta primers (plus 13 Jbeta primers). Here immunoSEQ multiplex PCR was the method, and the copy in TCRdb shows in-frame clones only, minus some. The sample contains 83,000 or so clones, approximately 72% of which appear only once. The sequenced sample was PBMCs. The receptors come from a man aged 30 to 45 in good health and CMV-seropositive.

V is TRBV4-1 and J is TRBJ2-3; a weak D match, TRBD2 (6 bases). With 0 bases removed from V and 1 base from J, the gap between germline ends came to 14 bases. CDR1 is MGHRA, CDR2 YSYEKL, per germline. The CDR3 consists of 17 residues. CDR3: CASSQDLWRGGTDTQYF. The CDR3 DNA is TGCGCCAGCAGCCAAGATCTGTGGCGGGGAGGCACAGATACGCAGTATTTT.

The gene calls are TRBV11-3 and TRBJ2-1, with TRBD2 matching 10 bases. Germline assignment: CDR1 SGHNT and CDR2 YENEEA. The CDR3 extends over 15 amino acids. After removal of 5 bases from V and 3 bases from J, the junction contained 4 bases not matched to a gene. The DNA of the CDR3 is TGTGCCAGCAGCCGAGGACTAGCGGACTACAATGAGCAGTTCTTC. Protein: CASSRGLADYNEQFF.

The chain joins TRBV9 to TRBJ2-3; TRBD2 matches at 10 bases. V shed 4 bases, J shed 3 bases, and the junction held 8 bases outside the gene matches. The CDR3 is 16 residues long. Germline CDR1 SGDLS, CDR2 YYNGEE. CDR3 region: CASSWDPAGGTDTQYF. CDR3 nucleotide sequence: TGTGCCAGCAGCTGGGATCCAGCGGGGGGGACAGATACGCAGTATTTT.

The V call is TRBV7-9, the J call TRBJ2-1; TRBD1 matches 11 bases. This CDR3 has 12 amino acids. Germline V gene sequence: CDR1 SEHNR, CDR2 FQNEAQ (reference sequence). V was clipped by 5 bases and J by 13 bases; unmatched bases: 4. The CDR3 DNA sequence: TGTGCCAGCAGCGGGACAGGGGGTATCCAGTTCTTC. This translates into CASSGTGGIQFF. The full variable domain, its missing parts supplied by reference TRBV7-9 and TRBJ2-1, is DTGVSQNPRHKITKRGQNVTFRCDPISEHNRLYWYRQTLGQGPEFLTYFQNEAQLEKSRLLSDRFSAERPKGSFSTLEIQRTEQGDSAMYLCASSGTGGIQFFGPGTRLTVL.

The chain recombines TRBV9 with TRBJ1-2; D ambiguous. The germline V gene encodes CDR1 SGDLS and CDR2 YYNGEE. This CDR3 has 12 amino acids. V shed 3 bases and J shed 4 bases, with 7 bases lying between them. The DNA of the CDR3 is TGTGCCAGCAGCGGCGGCGGCTATGGCTACACCTTC. This codes for CASSGGGYGYTF.

This clone was detected once. The J gene is TRBJ2-5, the V gene TRBV7-2; TRBD2 aligns across 9 bases. Trimming removed 5 bases from V and 7 bases from J; junction bases left unmatched: 14. The CDR3 has 16 amino acids. Germline V lookup: CDR1 SGHTA, CDR2 FQGNSA. The CDR3 DNA sequence: TGTGCCAGCAGCGGTCAACTTGGCGGGGGGGTTGGGACCCAGTACTTC. Translation gives CASSGQLGGGVGTQYF.

The count of this clone is one. This rearrangement joins TRBV13 to TRBJ1-1, with unresolved D. V lost 0 bases to trimming and J lost 1 base, with 12 bases between them. There are 16 residues in the CDR3. Germline CDR1 is PRHDT and CDR2 is FYEKMQ (reference sequence). CDR3 in amino acids: CASSLGAETGNTEAFF. The CDR3 DNA follows: TGTGCCAGCAGCTTAGGGGCAGAGACGGGGAACACTGAAGCTTTCTTT.

The J gene is TRBJ2-1, the V gene TRBV9; TRBD2 aligns across 8 bases. Germline CDR1 is SGDLS and CDR2 is YYNGEE. J was trimmed by 6 bases and V by 0 bases; bases with no gene match: 11. This CDR3 has 17 residues. The CDR3, as DNA: TGTGCCAGCAGCGTAGGGGTTAGCGGGGCCTCCGGCAATGAGCAGTTCTTC. Protein: CASSVGVSGASGNEQFF.

This clone was seen only a few times. Other DNA sequences in this specimen translate into the identical CDR3. This sequence joins TRBV5-8 and TRBJ1-4; maybe TRBD1 (6 bases). This CDR3 comprises 15 residues. Germline V gene sequence: CDR1 SGHTS, CDR2 YDEGEE. V lost 4 bases to trimming and J lost 7 bases, with 17 bases between them. The CDR3 nucleotides read TGTGCCAGCAGCGAACGACAGGACAGATTTGAAAAACTGTTTTTT. Translation gives CASSERQDRFEKLFF. The full variable domain, rest sourced from reference TRBV5-8 and TRBJ1-4, is EAGVTQSPTHLIKTRGQQATLRCSPISGHTSVYWYQQALGLGLQFLLWYDEGEERNRGNFPPRFSGRQFPNYSSELNVNALELEDSALYLCASSERQDRFEKLFFGSGTQLSVL.

V usage is TRBV7-9 and J usage is TRBJ1-2; TRBD1 matches 8 bases. Trimming cost V 1 base and J 0 bases; bases outside gene matches: 7. The CDR3 has 17 residues. Looked up from germline, CDR1 is SEHNR and CDR2 is FQNEAQ (reference sequence). CDR3 sequence: CASSLDQGASANYGYTF. The CDR3 DNA reads TGTGCCAGCAGCTTAGATCAGGGGGCGTCAGCTAACTATGGCTACACCTTC.

J is TRBJ2-2 and V is TRBV5-4; D gene ambiguous. CDR1 and CDR2 (germline): SGHNT, YYREEE (reference sequence). The CDR3 totals 16 residues. Trimming removed 1 base at V and 4 bases at J, with 14 bases between. The CDR3 DNA sequence: TGTGCCAGCAGCTTGCGGCCTGACAAGGCCACCGGGGAGCTGTTTTTT. It specifies CASSLRPDKATGELFF. The full variable domain, completed using reference TRBV5-4 and TRBJ2-2, is ETGVTQSPTHLIKTRGQQVTLRCSSQSGHNTVSWYQQALGQGPQFIFQYYREEENGRGNFPPRFSGLQFPNYSSELNVNALELDDSALYLCASSLRPDKATGELFFGEGSRLTVL.

The chain links TRBV18 to TRBJ2-3; 7 bases match TRBD1. Germline CDR1 KGHSH, CDR2 LQKENI. This CDR3 contains 15 residues. After removal of 0 bases from V and 4 bases from J, the junction contained 4 bases not matched to a gene. The CDR3 nucleotides are TGTGCCAGCTCACCACCGTTAAGGGGGCCAGATACGCAGTATTTT. Encoded protein: CASSPPLRGPDTQYF.

This clone was recorded only once. The chain recombines TRBV2 with TRBJ1-5; 10 positions agree with TRBD1. The length of the CDR3 is 16 residues. V dropped 5 bases and J dropped 2; count of bases not matched to a gene: 6. From germline, CDR1 is SNHLY and CDR2 FYNNEI. The CDR3 sequence is CASSTGQGVGNQPQHF. In DNA form, the CDR3 reads TGTGCCAGCAGTACAGGACAGGGGGTAGGCAATCAGCCCCAGCATTTT.

J is TRBJ1-6 and V is TRBV19; TRBD1 matches at 10 bases. V trimming: 6 bases; J trimming: 7 bases; junction bases outside the gene matches: 12. This CDR3 is built from 17 residues. CDR1 is LNHDA, CDR2 SQIVND, per germline (reference sequence). In DNA, the CDR3 is TGTGCCAGTAGCTACGCAGGCCGGGACAGGGGCAATTCACCCCTCCACTTT. Translating it yields CASSYAGRDRGNSPLHF.

The chain has TRBV28 and TRBJ2-7; 10 positions match TRBD1. Germline CDR1 and CDR2: MDHEN and SYDVKM. Trimming took 2 bases from V and 6 from J; bases not matched to a gene: 13. The CDR3 has 17 amino acids. CDR3 protein: CASSLRVTGTGVGEQYF. The CDR3 DNA follows: TGTGCCAGCAGTTTAAGAGTGACCGGGACAGGGGTCGGCGAGCAGTACTTC.

The chain joins TRBV30 to TRBJ1-5; 7 nucleotides line up with TRBD1. Germline lookup yields CDR1 GTSNPN and CDR2 SVGIG (reference sequence). After removal of 1 base from V and 5 bases from J, the junction contained 2 bases not matched to a gene. The CDR3 sequence is 13 residues long. CDR3 residues: CAWSAGGHQPQHF. The CDR3 coding sequence is TGTGCCTGGAGTGCAGGGGGGCATCAGCCCCAGCATTTT.

The chain employs TRBV29-1 and TRBJ2-1, with a tentative D call TRBD1 (5 bases). The V gene's germline CDR1 is SQVTM and CDR2 ANQGSEA. Trimming took 5 bases from V and 7 from J, leaving 21 bases between them. The CDR3 extends over 15 amino acids. The CDR3 spells CSVNTPGDRGNEQFF. The CDR3 DNA follows: TGCAGCGTTAATACACCCGGTGACAGAGGTAATGAGCAGTTCTTC.

This chain joins TRBV27 and TRBJ1-5; D remains ambiguous. CDR3 length: 14 amino acids. The V gene's germline CDR1 is MNHEY and CDR2 SMNVEV (reference sequence). Deletions cut 5 bases from V and 4 bases from J, with 12 bases between. CDR3 coding DNA: TGTGCCAGCAGTAAGACTAACGGGAATCAGCCCCAGCATTTT. This gives the protein CASSKTNGNQPQHF.

The chain uses TRBV28 and TRBJ2-4, with D possibly matching TRBD2 (7 bases). The germline V gene encodes CDR1 MDHEN and CDR2 SYDVKM. The CDR3 contains 17 residues. V was cut by 3 bases and J by 3 bases, with 18 bases left in between. The CDR3 DNA reads as TGTGCCAGCAGTTTTGTACGGGGGGCGCGCGGCAAAAACATTCAGTACTTC. This translates into CASSFVRGARGKNIQYF.

This chain joins TRBV14 and TRBJ1-4; D perhaps matches TRBD1 (5 bases). The germline V gene has CDR1 SGHDN and CDR2 FVKESK. V shed 0 bases and J shed 8 bases, with 10 bases lying between them. This CDR3 has 14 residues. The CDR3 DNA reads TGTGCCAGCAGCCAAGAGGGGGGGACCGAAAAACTGTTTTTT. It codes for CASSQEGGTEKLFF.

V is TRBV9 and J is TRBJ2-3; TRBD2 matches at 7 bases. The J segment lost 2 bases and the V segment lost 4 bases, leaving 7 bases of the junction unmatched. The germline CDR1 and CDR2 sequences are SGDLS and YYNGEE. This CDR3 is built from 15 residues. The CDR3 bases are TGTGCCAGCAGCCCCGGGGACTACGACACAGATACGCAGTATTTT. Protein: CASSPGDYDTDTQYF.

Here the CDR3 reads CASSSATGTYEQYF. The CDR3 nucleotides are TGCGCCAGCAGCTCGGCGACAGGAACCTACGAGCAGTACTTC. The chain is built from TRBV5-1 and TRBJ2-7; tentatively, D is TRBD1 (6 bases). CDR3 length equals 14 residues. Looked up from germline, CDR1 is SGHRS and CDR2 is YFSETQ. Deletions cut 3 bases from V and 2 bases from J, with 12 bases between.

The rearrangement joins TRBV5-1 to TRBJ1-4; possibly TRBD1 for D (5 bases). The CDR3 totals 15 residues. Between the trimmed V and J ends, which lost 0 bases and 11 bases, there was a span of 17 bases. The germline V gene has CDR1 SGHRS and CDR2 YFSETQ. This chain's CDR3 is CASSLEGPHGGKLFF. CDR3 sequence (DNA): TGCGCCAGCAGCTTGGAAGGACCACACGGGGGGAAACTGTTTTTT.

The chain couples TRBV4-1 to TRBJ2-3, with 12 bases fitting TRBD2. Trimming cost V 5 bases and J 1 base; bases outside gene matches: 4. This CDR3 is 16 amino acids long. CDR1 and CDR2 from the germline V gene are MGHRA and YSYEKL. CDR3 in DNA: TGCGCCAGCAGCACACGACTAGCGGGGGGCACAGATACGCAGTATTTT. This gives the protein CASSTRLAGGTDTQYF.

Concerning this clone itself: Its ends do not fully match the called genes, so a read error is possible. This chain connects TRBV4-1 to TRBJ2-1; 13 bases agree with TRBD2. CDR1 is MGHRA and CDR2 is YSYEKL in the germline V gene. This CDR3 region has 15 residues. CDR3 sequence (DNA): TGCGCCAGCAGCCAGGAACCCGGACTAGCGGGGGAGCATTTCTTC. Translating it yields CASSQEPGLAGEHFF.